The TCR beta chain described here comes from a study of OX40 agonist ivuxolimab in advanced cancers. Findings and limits, study-wide: CD8+ T cells averaged more expanded clones than CD4+. Some nonresponders likewise displayed low normalized T-cell clonal expansion.

Measured with immunoSEQ multiplex PCR; TCRdb has only the in-frame clones, and not every one. This table holds tens of thousands of clones, about 80% found once. The CDR3 is 15 residues long. The germline gives CDR1 MNHNS, CDR2 SASEGT. The J segment lost 4 bases and the V segment lost 11 bases, leaving 7 bases of the junction unmatched. In regard to this clone: Its antigen is not known.

The sample here was CD4+ or CD8+ T cells sorted from blood, taken in a trial of the OX40 agonist ivuxolimab. The TCR sequence derives from an adult with an advanced solid tumor such as melanoma, head and neck, liver or kidney cancer. The chain links TRBV6-1 to TRBJ2-2; 13 bases align to TRBD2. The CDR3 DNA reads TGTGCCGGGAGGACTAGCGGGAGATCCACCGGGGAGCTGTTTTTT. This sequence encodes CAGRTSGRSTGELFF.